The rows below give T cell receptor beta chains drawn from one sample of a study of blood T cell repertoires in COVID-19. Assay used: immunoSEQ multiplex PCR; TCRdb lists only in-frame clones, some missing. Among 150,000 to 190,000 clones, 76% were seen once, and the ten largest hold more than 3.5%. What was sequenced was peripheral blood. Receptors originate from a woman aged 80 or over with acute or convalescent COVID-19. CDR3s include the opening cysteine and the closing phenylalanine or tryptophan. D genes are given only for firm matches. Some rows mark clone size as missing; the rest say once, few, many or name a class of expanded clone.

abundance | j_gene | d_gene | v_gene | CDR3nt | CDR3aa
. | TRBJ2-3 | . | TRBV5-1 | TGCGCCAGCAGCGACCAGCCTAGTGGGGGGGCCGACACGCAGTATTTT | CASSDQPSGGADTQYF
. | TRBJ2-2 | . | TRBV16 | TGTGCCAGCGTCGACAGGAACGCGAACACCGGGGAGCTGTTTTTT | CASVDRNANTGELFF
once | TRBJ2-3 | . | TRBV7-2 | TGTGCCAGCAGCAGAGGACTCCAACCCCCAGATACGCAGTATTTT | CASSRGLQPPDTQYF
many | TRBJ2-5 | . | TRBV6-5 | TGTGCCAGCAGTTCAGTGCCCCAAGAGACCCAGTACTTC | CASSSVPQETQYF
. | TRBJ2-1 | . | TRBV19 | TGTGCCAGTAGTACGTCATCGAGCTCCTACAATGAGCAGTTCTTC | CASSTSSSSYNEQFF
. | TRBJ1-2 | . | TRBV29-1 | TGCAGCGGGGCGCAAGATGGCTACACCTTC | CSGAQDGYTF
. | TRBJ2-5 | TRBD2 | TRBV10-3 | TGTGCCATCAGTGAGGGGGGGGGCCAAGAGACCCAGTACTTC | CAISEGGGQETQYF
many | TRBJ2-7 | TRBD1 | TRBV27 | TGTGCCAGCAGGCGCGGACAGGGGGCTTCCTACGAGCAGTACTTC | CASRRGQGASYEQYF
. | TRBJ1-2 | . | TRBV6-5 | TGTGCCAGCAGTTACGGACAGAACTATGGCTACACCTTC | CASSYGQNYGYTF
few | TRBJ1-6 | TRBD1 | TRBV18 | TGTGCCAGCTCACCCTTGGGACAGGAAAATTCACCCCTCCACTTT | CASSPLGQENSPLHF
. | TRBJ2-3 | . | TRBV7-3 | TGTGCCAGCAGTAGCTCCCCGACAGATACGCAGTATTTT | CASSSSPTDTQYF
. | TRBJ2-2 | TRBD1 | TRBV19 | TGTGCCAGTGCCGGGACAGGGAACACCGGGGAGCTGTTTTTT | CASAGTGNTGELFF
. | TRBJ2-4 | . | TRBV2 | TGTGCCAGCAGTGAGTTGGGGGACTCCCTGGCGAACATTCAGTACTTC | CASSELGDSLANIQYF
. | TRBJ1-5 | . | TRBV6-2/TRBV6-3 | TGTGCCAGCAGTTACTCAGGGGGACGGAATCAGCCCCAGCATTTT | CASSYSGGRNQPQHF
once | TRBJ2-4 | . | TRBV7-3 | TGTGCCAGCAGCTTAAAAGGGCGGGACACGGGAGGAGTAAGGGGCATTCAGTACTTC | CASSLKGRDTGGVRGIQYF
. | TRBJ1-5 | TRBD1 | TRBV6-5 | TGTGCCAGCAGGACAGGGGCCACATCTGGGGCCCAGCATTTT | CASRTGATSGAQHF
. | TRBJ2-4 | . | TRBV11-2 | TGTGCCAGCAGCTCCCTGGACAGAGCCAAAAACATTCAGTACTTC | CASSSLDRAKNIQYF
. | TRBJ2-1 | TRBD1 | TRBV7-9 | TGTGCCAGCAGCCCTAACCGGGACAGGGGTCTAATTAATGAGCAGTTCTTC | CASSPNRDRGLINEQFF
. | TRBJ2-4 | . | TRBV15 | TGTGCCACCAGCAAGGGGTATGACATTCAGTACTTC | CATSKGYDIQYF
. | TRBJ2-3 | . | TRBV27 | TGTGCCAGCATCCCCCCAGGGGTTCGGGATACGCAGTATTTT | CASIPPGVRDTQYF
few | TRBJ1-1 | . | TRBV19 | TGTGCCAGTAGTTCCGGGAGAAACACTGAAGCTTTCTTT | CASSSGRNTEAFF
. | TRBJ2-2 | TRBD1 | TRBV24-1 | TGTGCCACCAGTGATGTGACAGGGGGCCAAGCCACCGGGGAGCTGTTTTTT | CATSDVTGGQATGELFF
. | TRBJ1-2 | . | TRBV6-5 | TGTGCCAGCAGTCCAGGGTACGACTATGGCTACACCTTC | CASSPGYDYGYTF
. | TRBJ1-4 | . | TRBV28 | TGTGCCAGCAGGGACATCGCAGCTGCAACTAATGAAAAACTGTTTTTT | CASRDIAAATNEKLFF
few | TRBJ1-4 | TRBD1 | TRBV10-3 | TGTGCCATCCGCAGGGGGCCGGGTGAAAAACTGTTTTTT | CAIRRGPGEKLFF
. | TRBJ2-1 | TRBD2 | TRBV11-3 | TGTGCCAGCAGCAACAGCGGGAGTGACAATGAGCAGTTCTTC | CASSNSGSDNEQFF
few | TRBJ1-4 | TRBD1 | TRBV19 | TGTGCCAGTAGTATGTATCCGGGACAGCGTAATGAAAAACTGTTTTTT | CASSMYPGQRNEKLFF
once | TRBJ2-3 | . | TRBV19 | TGTGCCAGTCGGCAGGGGTTGGGCACAGATACGCAGTATTTT | CASRQGLGTDTQYF
few | TRBJ1-2 | . | TRBV11-2 | TGTGCCAGCAGCTTTAGGGGTGGAAACAATGGCTACACCTTC | CASSFRGGNNGYTF
once | TRBJ1-6 | . | TRBV7-3 | TGTGCCAGCAGCTCGGGTTCCAATTCACCCCTCCACTTT | CASSSGSNSPLHF
. | TRBJ2-2 | TRBD1 | TRBV7-2 | TGTGCCAGCAGACGGACTTCTGACAGGGGGCGCGCCGGGGAGCTGTTTTTT | CASRRTSDRGRAGELFF
few | TRBJ1-2 | TRBD1 | TRBV9 | TGTGCCAGCAGCGTAGGACTAGGGGGCAGGAGCTATGGCTACACCTTC | CASSVGLGGRSYGYTF
. | TRBJ2-3 | TRBD1 | TRBV7-3 | TGTGCCAGCAGCTTACGGGGGTGGGGTGGACAGGGGAGCTTCGATACGCAGTATTTT | CASSLRGWGGQGSFDTQYF
. | TRBJ1-2 | . | TRBV15 | TGTGCCACCGGGGCAGCAGGGGCCAACAACTATGGCTACACCTTC | CATGAAGANNYGYTF
. | TRBJ1-6 | . | TRBV7-2 | TGTGCCAGCAGCCCTCCAGGGGCCCACAATTCACCCCTCCACTTT | CASSPPGAHNSPLHF
. | TRBJ2-7 | TRBD1 | TRBV7-9 | TGTGCCAGCAGCTTAGTGGGGACAGGGAGAGACTACGAGCAGTACTTC | CASSLVGTGRDYEQYF
. | TRBJ1-2 | TRBD1 | TRBV5-1 | TGCGCCAGCAGCTTACAGGGGGATGGCTACACCTTC | CASSLQGDGYTF
once | TRBJ1-1 | . | TRBV9 | TGTGCCAGCAGCGTAGGGGGCTACACTGAAGCTTTCTTT | CASSVGGYTEAFF
. | TRBJ1-5 | . | TRBV19 | TGTGCCAGTGCGGACCTCAGGGATCAGCCCCAGCATTTT | CASADLRDQPQHF
. | TRBJ1-5 | TRBD1 | TRBV5-4 | TGTGCCAGCAGCTTCGACAGGGGAGATCAGCCCCAGCATTTT | CASSFDRGDQPQHF
. | TRBJ2-2 | . | TRBV29-1 | TGCAGCGTTTCGGGGGACAGGAACACCGGGGAGCTGTTTTTT | CSVSGDRNTGELFF
. | TRBJ1-3 | . | TRBV4-2 | TGTGCCAGCAGCCGGGGCGGGGCAGGGCCTGCTGGAAACACCATATATTTT | CASSRGGAGPAGNTIYF